The T cell receptor (beta chain) under discussion was sequenced for a study of blood T cell repertoires in COVID-19. Study overall: Sources were T cells, B-cell-depleted T cells, or PBMCs; the material itself was cDNA or gDNA.

Participant reports of clinical history set cohort assignment. Cohort 3 recovered donors had two negative PCRs, clearance, or symptom resolution. Authors' methods: Estimated nucleated cell counts came from reference gene primer amplification. Assay used: immunoSEQ multiplex PCR; TCRdb lists only in-frame clones, some missing. That table furnishes V, J and clone size, whereas the DNA furnished D and trimming. The data contain a few hundred thousand clones, about 88% of them seen just once; the ten biggest clones take up under 1.3%. The CDR3 has 13 amino acids. Germline V gene lookup returns CDR1 MNHEY and CDR2 SVGAGI. J gave up 7 bases and V 6 bases, and 8 bases lay outside the gene matches.

This clonotype was sampled from a woman aged 25 to 45 who had recovered from COVID-19. This chain connects TRBV6-5 to TRBJ1-2, with 7 bases lining up with TRBD1. The sequencing sample was made of PBMCs or T cells enriched from blood (not recorded which). CDR3 sequence reads: CASSPRQGSGYTF. DNA of the CDR3: TGTGCCAGCAGCCCGAGACAGGGAAGTGGCTACACCTTC.